Listed below are T cell receptor beta chains from one sample, sequenced in a study of T cell repertoires in cytomegalovirus infection. TCRdb ran MiXCR on the reads and lists one entry per CDR3 protein. The data contain approximately 700,000 distinct CDR3 sequences, 35% of them singletons. The sample consisted of PBMCs. The receptors were sampled from a human donor in good health (CMV status not recorded). Some clones in this sample may be carry-over from other donors' samples. Both conserved end residues are part of each CDR3. The D gene is left open where the match is weak. The size entry is marked missing in some rows and otherwise reads once, few, many or a size class.

abundance: few; v_gene: TRBV7-2; j_gene: TRBJ2-7; d_gene: .; CDR3aa: CASSLVASVNNEQYF; CDR3nt: TGTGCCAGCAGCTTAGTGGCTAGCGTAAACAACGAGCAGTACTTC
abundance: .; v_gene: TRBV11-2; j_gene: TRBJ2-1; d_gene: .; CDR3aa: CASSLIAHEQFF; CDR3nt: TGTGCCAGCAGCCTGATAGCACACGAGCAGTTCTTC
abundance: .; v_gene: TRBV24-1; j_gene: TRBJ2-1; d_gene: TRBD2; CDR3aa: CATSDFTGGSYNEQFF; CDR3nt: TGTGCCACCAGTGATTTCACGGGAGGGTCCTACAATGAGCAGTTCTTC
abundance: .; v_gene: TRBV7-8; j_gene: TRBJ2-1; d_gene: TRBD2; CDR3aa: CASSGRLAGSYNEQFF; CDR3nt: TGTGCCAGCAGCGGCCGACTAGCGGGGTCCTACAATGAGCAGTTCTTC
abundance: few; v_gene: TRBV6-2/TRBV6-3; j_gene: TRBJ2-1; d_gene: .; CDR3aa: CASTKGLLSSYNEQFF; CDR3nt: TGTGCCAGCACCAAGGGACTCCTGAGCTCCTACAATGAGCAGTTCTTC
abundance: few; v_gene: TRBV6-5; j_gene: TRBJ2-7; d_gene: .; CDR3aa: CASSTLSVGSYEQYF; CDR3nt: TGTGCCAGCAGTACTCTTAGCGTAGGGTCCTACGAGCAGTACTTC
abundance: few; v_gene: TRBV28; j_gene: TRBJ2-1; d_gene: .; CDR3aa: CASSQRVVGLYNEQFF; CDR3nt: TGTGCCAGCAGCCAGAGGGTTGTTGGCTTATACAATGAGCAGTTCTTC
abundance: once; v_gene: TRBV11-2; j_gene: TRBJ1-2; d_gene: .; CDR3aa: CASSSYVVTF; CDR3nt: TGTGCCAGCAGCTCCTACGTGGTCACCTTC
abundance: many; v_gene: TRBV7-2; j_gene: TRBJ2-2; d_gene: .; CDR3aa: CASSFWGGPRTGELFF; CDR3nt: TGTGCCAGCAGCTTTTGGGGGGGGCCGAGGACCGGGGAGCTGTTTTTT
abundance: many; v_gene: TRBV7-2; j_gene: TRBJ1-5; d_gene: .; CDR3aa: CASSLAFAGQPQHF; CDR3nt: TGTGCCAGCAGCTTAGCGTTCGCGGGCCAGCCCCAGCATTTT
abundance: few; v_gene: TRBV7-6; j_gene: TRBJ2-1; d_gene: TRBD2; CDR3aa: CASSLAGLVVSIPNNEQFF; CDR3nt: TGTGCCAGCAGCTTAGCGGGACTAGTCGTGTCCATCCCCAACAATGAGCAGTTCTTC
abundance: .; v_gene: TRBV25-1; j_gene: TRBJ2-1; d_gene: .; CDR3aa: CASSEARGIREQFF; CDR3nt: TGTGCCAGCAGTGAAGCAAGGGGGATCCGTGAGCAGTTCTTC
abundance: .; v_gene: TRBV5-1; j_gene: TRBJ2-5; d_gene: TRBD1; CDR3aa: CASSGGQGAQETQYF; CDR3nt: TGCGCCAGCAGCGGGGGACAGGGGGCCCAAGAGACCCAGTACTTC
abundance: .; v_gene: TRBV28; j_gene: TRBJ2-4; d_gene: .; CDR3aa: CASSLYGPLGNIQYF; CDR3nt: TGTGCCAGCAGTTTATATGGTCCTCTGGGAAACATTCAGTACTTC
abundance: .; v_gene: TRBV6-1; j_gene: TRBJ2-7; d_gene: .; CDR3aa: CATEFGVWGLDF; CDR3nt: TGTGCCACCGAGTTCGGGGTATGGGGGCTGGACTTC